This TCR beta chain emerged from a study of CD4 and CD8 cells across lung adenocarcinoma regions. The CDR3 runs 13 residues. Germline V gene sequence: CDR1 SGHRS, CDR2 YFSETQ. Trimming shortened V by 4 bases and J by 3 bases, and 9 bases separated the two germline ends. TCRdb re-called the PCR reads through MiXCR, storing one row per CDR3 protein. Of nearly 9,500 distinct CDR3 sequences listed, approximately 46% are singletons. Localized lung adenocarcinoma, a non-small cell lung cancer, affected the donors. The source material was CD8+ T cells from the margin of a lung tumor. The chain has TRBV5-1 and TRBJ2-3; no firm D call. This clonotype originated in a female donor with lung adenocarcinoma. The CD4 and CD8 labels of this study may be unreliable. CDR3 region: CASSRYATDTQYF. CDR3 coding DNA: TGCGCCAGCAGCCGGTACGCGACAGATACGCAGTATTTT.